These 19 T cell receptor beta chains came from one sample sequenced in a study of T cell repertoires in cytomegalovirus infection. TCRdb passed the reads through MiXCR, listing each CDR3 protein once. There are a few hundred thousand distinct CDR3 sequences in the sample; about 30% occur only once, and about 13% lies in the top ten. Sample: PBMCs. These receptors came from a human donor in good health (CMV status not recorded). Some clones in this sample may be carry-over from other donors' samples.

This clonotype was detected once. V gene TRBV27 combines with J gene TRBJ2-7; 16 bases fit TRBD2. The germline CDR1 and CDR2 sequences are MNHEY and SMNVEV (reference sequence). The CDR3 contains 18 residues. With 3 bases clipped from V and 0 bases from J, the junction kept 5 bases outside the gene matches. The CDR3, as DNA: TGTGCCAGCAGTTTGCCGGGACTAGCGGGAGGGCCCTCCTACGAGCAGTACTTC. Translated, it gives CASSLPGLAGGPSYEQYF.

The table lists this clonotype with a few counts. The V gene is TRBV7-8, the J gene TRBJ1-2, with a tentative D call TRBD1 (5 bases). V lost 1 base and J lost 7, with 10 bases in between. The CDR3 consists of 13 residues. In germline, CDR1 is SGHVS, CDR2 FQNEAQ. The DNA for the CDR3 is TGTGCCAGCAGCTTAGGGGGGGTCGGTGGCTACACCTTC. This translates into CASSLGGVGGYTF.

About this clonotype itself: A much larger clone differs by one base, so this may be a read error. Without the conserved terminal phenylalanine or tryptophan, this CDR3 likely stems from a read error. The chain couples TRBV7-2 to TRBJ1-2; D possibly corresponds to TRBD1 (5 bases). The CDR3 contains 13 residues. V lost 8 bases and J lost 8, with 18 bases in between. Germline assignment: CDR1 SGHTA and CDR2 FQGNSA. CDR3 bases: TGTGCCAGCTGGACCCTGCCTGGGGACGGCTACACCCTC. It specifies CASWTLPGDGYTL.

This sequence joins TRBV20-1 and TRBJ2-7; D gene unclear. The V gene's germline CDR1 is DFQATT and CDR2 SNEGSKA (reference sequence). CDR3 size: 12 residues. Trimming took off 4 bases at V and 5 bases at J, with 12 bases between the two ends. CDR3 region: CSANEGRNEQYF. The CDR3 DNA reads TGCAGTGCTAACGAAGGCAGAAACGAGCAGTACTTC.

This clonotype was counted once. A much larger clone differs from this one at a single base, so this may be a read error. This chain uses TRBV7-6 with TRBJ2-2; D not resolved. Germline V gives CDR1 SGHVS, CDR2 FNYEAQ. This CDR3 has 13 residues. The ends were cut back, 2 bases at V and 6 bases at J, with 7 bases in the middle. CDR3 sequence (DNA): TGTGCCAGCAGCTTAATATTGCCCGGGGAGCTGTTTTTT. Residues: CASSLILPGELFF.

A remark on this clonotype: One base away lies a much larger clone, so this may be a sequencing read error. J is TRBJ1-1 and V is TRBV5-4; D is possibly TRBD1 (5 bases). The CDR3 spans 14 residues. V was clipped by 4 bases and J by 1 base, with 11 bases between them. CDR1 and CDR2 (germline): SGHNT, YYREEE (reference sequence). The chain's CDR3 is CASSPGPPNTEAFF. In DNA, the CDR3 is TGTGCCAGCAGCCCGGGACCGCCGAACACTGAAGCTTTCTTT.

This clonotype was detected only a few times. This chain links TRBV15 with TRBJ2-5; D is ambiguous. This CDR3 comprises 15 residues. In germline, CDR1 is LNHNV, CDR2 YYDKDF (reference sequence). V lost 6 bases, J lost 2 bases, and 16 bases lay in between. The CDR3 sequence: CATSHGPLAQETQYF. DNA of the CDR3: TGTGCCACCAGTCATGGACCGCTTGCTCAAGAGACCCAGTACTTC.

This clonotype was seen a few times. The V and J genes are TRBV7-2 and TRBJ1-5, with D uncertain. From germline, CDR1 is SGHTA and CDR2 FQGNSA. V was trimmed by 5 bases and J by 7 bases, leaving 15 bases between them. The CDR3 has 14 amino acids. The CDR3 sequence: CASSQVEDKQPQHF. CDR3 DNA: TGTGCCAGCAGCCAGGTTGAGGATAAACAGCCCCAGCATTTT.

The table lists this clonotype with a count of one. A single base separates this from a much larger clone, so it may be a read error. The chain couples TRBV6-5 to TRBJ1-1; 7 positions match TRBD1. The CDR3 spans 12 residues. J gave up 6 bases and V 7 bases, and 5 bases lay outside the gene matches. The germline gives CDR1 MNHEY, CDR2 SVGAGI. The CDR3: CASTPGTAEAFF. The DNA of the CDR3 is TGTGCCAGCACCCCCGGGACAGCTGAAGCTTTCTTT.

V usage is TRBV7-2 and J usage is TRBJ1-2, with D hard to call. CDR3 length equals 14 residues. Trimming removed 2 bases from V and 5 bases from J, with 12 bases in between. Germline CDR1 is SGHTA and CDR2 is FQGNSA. CDR3 in amino acids: CASSLIPSGYGYTF. The CDR3 coding sequence is TGTGCCAGCAGCTTAATTCCTTCCGGATATGGCTACACCTTC.

This clonotype has a handful of counts. The chain combines TRBV6-1 with TRBJ2-7; weak D call: TRBD1 (6 bases). V lost 6 bases to trimming and J lost 2 bases, with 17 bases between them. Looked up from germline, CDR1 is MNHNS and CDR2 is SASEGT. This CDR3 comprises 15 residues. The CDR3 reads CASSHLRDIPYEQYF. In DNA form, the CDR3 reads TGTGCCAGCAGCCACCTTCGGGACATTCCCTACGAGCAGTACTTC.

This clonotype was counted only a few times. V gene TRBV4-1 combines with J gene TRBJ2-1, with D uncertain. Trimming removed 2 bases from V and 0 bases from J, with 11 bases in between. CDR3 length: 16 residues. CDR1 is MGHRA, CDR2 YSYEKL, per germline. CDR3 nucleotide sequence: TGCGCCAGCAGCCAACTAGACATAATCTCCTACAATGAGCAGTTCTTC. Translating gives CASSQLDIISYNEQFF.

The chain joins TRBV25-1 to TRBJ1-5; TRBD1 might be the D (5 bases). Germline values: CDR1 MGHDK, CDR2 SYGVNS. This CDR3 comprises 15 residues. Trimming pared 2 bases from V and 7 bases from J, leaving 15 bases between. The CDR3 reads CASSEKGGGWQPQHF. The CDR3 DNA reads as TGTGCCAGCAGTGAAAAGGGCGGGGGTTGGCAGCCCCAGCATTTT.

This clonotype showed up just a few times. In nucleotides, the CDR3 is TGTGCCAGCAGGCCCGGCGCCAGCTCCTACGAGCAGTACTTC. Translating gives CASRPGASSYEQYF. This sequence joins TRBV2 and TRBJ2-7; D is unclear. V lost 6 bases, J lost 0 bases, and 12 bases lay in between. The germline CDR1 and CDR2 sequences are SNHLY and FYNNEI. This CDR3 is 14 amino acids long. Complete variable domain (other parts from reference TRBV2 and TRBJ2-7): EPEVTQTPSHQVTQMGQEVILRCVPISNHLYFYWYRQILGQKVEFLVSFYNNEISEKSEIFDDQFSVERPDGSNFTLKIRSTKLEDSAMYFCASRPGASSYEQYFGPGTRLTVT.

This clonotype has only a few counts. CDR3 protein: CAWSVGFKGRDYGYTF. The CDR3 DNA sequence: TGTGCCTGGAGTGTGGGTTTTAAGGGACGAGACTATGGCTACACCTTC. This sequence joins TRBV30 and TRBJ1-2; perhaps TRBD1 as D (5 bases). CDR1 is GTSNPN, CDR2 SVGIG, per germline (reference sequence). The V and J ends lost 0 bases and 3 bases respectively, with 17 bases between them. CDR3 length equals 16 residues.

The V call is TRBV6-2 or TRBV6-3, the J call TRBJ2-2; D call uncertain. Trimming shortened V by 6 bases and J by 2 bases, and 10 bases separated the two germline ends. Per the germline V gene, CDR1 is MNHEY and CDR2 is SVGEGT. This CDR3 spans 14 amino acids. This CDR3 is CASSPLPNTGELFF. The DNA for the CDR3 is TGTGCCAGCAGCCCCCTTCCTAACACCGGGGAGCTGTTTTTT.

The rearrangement joins TRBV19 to TRBJ1-5; D is unresolved. The CDR3 runs to 15 residues. In germline, CDR1 is LNHDA, CDR2 SQIVND (reference sequence). The ends were cut back, 7 bases at V and 7 bases at J, with 20 bases in the middle. CDR3 coding DNA: TGTGCCAGTAAGAACGGCCAATCCTTTCACCAGCCCCAGCATTTT. Amino acid sequence: CASKNGQSFHQPQHF.

This clonotype turned up a few times. This rearrangement joins TRBV7-2 to TRBJ1-4; D gene unclear. The germline CDR1 and CDR2 sequences are SGHTA and FQGNSA. Trimming took 1 base from V and 4 from J, leaving 13 bases between them. The CDR3 sequence is 16 residues long. The CDR3 loop reads CASSLVGRWVNEKLFF. In nucleotides, the CDR3 is TGTGCCAGCAGCTTAGTCGGCCGGTGGGTTAATGAAAAACTGTTTTTT. Filled out from reference TRBV7-2 and TRBJ1-4, the complete variable domain reads GAGVSQSPSNKVTEKGKDVELRCDPISGHTALYWYRQSLGQGLEFLIYFQGNSAPDKSGLPSDRFSAERTGGSVSTLTIQRTQQEDSAVYLCASSLVGRWVNEKLFFGSGTQLSVL.

The V gene is TRBV7-3, the J gene TRBJ2-7; 8 nucleotides line up with TRBD1. V dropped 5 bases and J dropped 0; count of bases not matched to a gene: 15. The germline CDR1 and CDR2 sequences are SGHTA and FQGTGA. The CDR3 extends over 18 amino acids. The CDR3 DNA follows: TGTGCCAGCAGCACCCCAGGGGGCGCCAGCGGCGTCTCCTACGAGCAGTACTTC. Protein sequence: CASSTPGGASGVSYEQYF.